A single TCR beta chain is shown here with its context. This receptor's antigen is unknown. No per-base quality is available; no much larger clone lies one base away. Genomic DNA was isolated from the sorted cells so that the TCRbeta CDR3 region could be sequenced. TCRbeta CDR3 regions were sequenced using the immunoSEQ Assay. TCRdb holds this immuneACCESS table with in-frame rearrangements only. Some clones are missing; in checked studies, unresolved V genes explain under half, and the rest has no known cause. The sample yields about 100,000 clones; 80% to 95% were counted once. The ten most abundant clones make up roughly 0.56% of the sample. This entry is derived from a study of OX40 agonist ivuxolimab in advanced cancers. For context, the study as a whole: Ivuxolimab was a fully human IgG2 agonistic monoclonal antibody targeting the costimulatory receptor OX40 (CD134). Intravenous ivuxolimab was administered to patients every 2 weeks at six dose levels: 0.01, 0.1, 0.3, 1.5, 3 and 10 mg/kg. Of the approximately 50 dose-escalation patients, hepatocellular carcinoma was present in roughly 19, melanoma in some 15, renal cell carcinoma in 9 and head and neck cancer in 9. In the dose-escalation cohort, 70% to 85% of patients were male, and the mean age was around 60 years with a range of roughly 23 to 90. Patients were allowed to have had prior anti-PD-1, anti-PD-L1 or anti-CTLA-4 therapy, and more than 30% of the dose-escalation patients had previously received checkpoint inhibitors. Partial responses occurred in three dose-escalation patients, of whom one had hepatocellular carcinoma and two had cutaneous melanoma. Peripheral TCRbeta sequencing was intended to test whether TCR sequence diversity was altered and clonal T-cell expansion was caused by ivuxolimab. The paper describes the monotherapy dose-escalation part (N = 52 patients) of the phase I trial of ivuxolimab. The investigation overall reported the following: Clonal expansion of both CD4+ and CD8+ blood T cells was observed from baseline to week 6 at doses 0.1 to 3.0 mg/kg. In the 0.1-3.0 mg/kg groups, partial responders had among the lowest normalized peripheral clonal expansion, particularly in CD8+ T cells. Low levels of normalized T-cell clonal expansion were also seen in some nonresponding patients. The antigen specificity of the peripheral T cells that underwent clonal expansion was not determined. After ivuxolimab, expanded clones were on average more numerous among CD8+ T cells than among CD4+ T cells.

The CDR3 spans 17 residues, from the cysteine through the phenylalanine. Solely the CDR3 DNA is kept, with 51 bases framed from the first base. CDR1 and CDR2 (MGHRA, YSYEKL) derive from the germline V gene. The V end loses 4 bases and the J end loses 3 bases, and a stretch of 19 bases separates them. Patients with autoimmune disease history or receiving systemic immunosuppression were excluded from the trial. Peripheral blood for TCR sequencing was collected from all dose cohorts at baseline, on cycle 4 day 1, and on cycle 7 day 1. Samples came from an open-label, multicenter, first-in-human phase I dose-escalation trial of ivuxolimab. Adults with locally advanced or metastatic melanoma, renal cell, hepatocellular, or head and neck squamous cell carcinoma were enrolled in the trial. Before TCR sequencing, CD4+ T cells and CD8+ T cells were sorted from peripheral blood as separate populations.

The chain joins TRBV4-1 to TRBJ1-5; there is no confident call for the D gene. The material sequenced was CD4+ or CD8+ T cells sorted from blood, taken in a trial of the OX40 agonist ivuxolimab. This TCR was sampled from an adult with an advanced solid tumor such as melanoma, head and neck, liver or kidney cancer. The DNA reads TGCGCCAGCAGCCCTAGGATTGGAGAGGCAGACAATCAGCCCCAGCATTTT. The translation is CASSPRIGEADNQPQHF.